The rows below give T cell receptor beta chains drawn from one sample of a study of response to subunit inactivated influenza vaccine. TCRdb reanalysed the RT-PCR reads using MiXCR and keeps one entry per CDR3 protein. The sample contains hundreds of thousands of distinct CDR3 sequences, approximately 14% of which appear only once. The specimen was PBMCs from blood, collected 12 days after vaccination. These receptors all stem from a man aged 50-60 years who received an inactivated influenza vaccine. CDR3s include the opening cysteine and the closing phenylalanine or tryptophan. The D gene is left open where the match is weak. Where a row states a size, it is once, few, many or the class of an expanded clone; other rows omit it.

>TRBD1|TRBJ1-2|-|TRBV15
CATSRDPRDRSHTNYGYTF
TGTGCCACCAGCAGAGATCCCCGGGACAGGTCCCACACTAACTATGGCTACACCTTC
>-|TRBJ2-7|few|TRBV29-1
CSGVGNNEQYF
TGCAGCGGGGTGGGGAACAACGAGCAGTACTTC
>TRBD1|TRBJ1-6|-|TRBV20-1
CSAREKGRGMNSPLHF
TGCAGTGCTAGAGAGAAGGGCAGGGGGATGAATTCACCCCTCCACTTT
>-|TRBJ2-1|many|TRBV29-1
CSARDRGQNEQFF
TGCAGCGCTCGAGATCGGGGGCAGAATGAGCAGTTCTTC
>-|TRBJ2-1|-|TRBV25-1
CASSGKVGNEQFF
TGTGCCAGCAGTGGGAAAGTAGGCAATGAGCAGTTCTTC
>-|TRBJ1-4|few|TRBV4-2
CASSLETGEKLFF
TGTGCCAGCAGCTTGGAGACTGGGGAAAAACTGTTTTTT
>-|TRBJ1-2|-|TRBV25-1
CASSESARAGYTF
TGTGCCAGCAGTGAATCAGCGAGGGCTGGCTACACCTTC
>-|TRBJ2-7|few|TRBV9
CASSVASSDTSYEQYF
TGTGCCAGCAGCGTAGCTTCGAGCGACACCTCCTACGAGCAGTACTTC
>-|TRBJ1-1|few|TRBV2
CASRIERNTEAFF
TGTGCCAGCAGAATTGAAAGAAACACTGAAGCTTTCTTT
>TRBD1|TRBJ2-2|-|TRBV13
CASSLRTGSVPGELFF
TGTGCCAGCAGCTTAAGGACAGGCTCGGTTCCCGGGGAGCTGTTTTTT
>-|TRBJ2-1|-|TRBV7-9
CASSLGRDPYNEQFF
TGTGCCAGCAGCTTAGGGCGGGACCCCTACAATGAGCAGTTCTTC
>-|TRBJ1-1|-|TRBV7-9
CASSSYSDREAFF
TGTGCCAGCAGCTCTTACAGCGACCGTGAAGCTTTCTTT
>TRBD1|TRBJ1-3|-|TRBV4-1
CASSHQDRDQSTIYF
TGCGCCAGCAGCCACCAGGACAGGGATCAAAGCACCATATATTTT
>-|TRBJ1-2|few|TRBV4-2
CASSQTGTSTNYGYTF
TGTGCCAGCAGCCAAACCGGGACTTCGACTAACTATGGCTACACCTTC
>-|TRBJ2-3|few|TRBV6-5
CASSYSSRGAGTDTQYF
TGTGCCAGCAGTTACTCGAGTAGGGGCGCGGGCACAGATACGCAGTATTTT
>-|TRBJ2-3|many|TRBV11-2
CASSGTGDTQYF
TGTGCCAGCTCCGGGACGGGGGATACGCAGTATTTT
>TRBD1|TRBJ2-7|-|TRBV12-3/TRBV12-4
CASRTDREYEQYF
TGTGCCAGCAGGACTGACAGGGAGTACGAGCAGTACTTC
>-|TRBJ1-2|-|TRBV4-3
CASSQRTGTPYGYTF
TGCGCCAGCAGTCAACGGACCGGGACGCCCTATGGCTACACCTTC
>-|TRBJ1-1|-|TRBV7-2
CASSLWEATEAFF
TGTGCCAGCAGCTTGTGGGAGGCCACTGAAGCTTTCTTT
>-|TRBJ1-2|-|TRBV12-3/TRBV12-4
CASSNSYSAYGYTF
TGTGCCAGCAGTAACAGCTATTCTGCCTATGGCTACACCTTC
>TRBD2|TRBJ2-1|-|TRBV5-1
CASSLTSGGQSSYNEQFF
TGCGCCAGCAGCTTGACTAGCGGGGGGCAGAGCTCCTACAATGAGCAGTTCTTC
>-|TRBJ2-4|-|TRBV11-2
CASSLDALRGGVAKNIQYF
TGTGCCAGCAGCTTAGATGCTTTGCGGGGCGGGGTAGCCAAAAACATTCAGTACTTC
>-|TRBJ1-5|-|TRBV7-2
CASSLDWGGNQPQHF
TGTGCCAGCAGCTTAGATTGGGGGGGCAATCAGCCCCAGCATTTT
>-|TRBJ2-1|few|TRBV7-9
CASSVLGNNEQFF
TGTGCCAGCAGCGTGCTGGGCAACAATGAGCAGTTCTTC
>-|TRBJ2-2|-|TRBV12-3/TRBV12-4
CASSRVRTGELFF
TGTGCCAGCAGCCGCGTTAGGACCGGGGAGCTGTTTTTT
>-|TRBJ1-5|-|TRBV27
CASSFQGSQPQHF
TGTGCCAGCAGTTTTCAGGGAAGTCAGCCCCAGCATTTT
>TRBD2|TRBJ2-4|few|TRBV6-2/TRBV6-3
CASSYGGLAGAKNIQYF
TGTGCCAGCAGTTACGGAGGTCTAGCGGGAGCCAAAAACATTCAGTACTTC
>TRBD1|TRBJ2-5|-|TRBV3-1
CASCQVRGQGGQETQYF
TGTGCCTCCTGCCAAGTCAGAGGACAGGGGGGCCAAGAGACCCAGTACTTC
>TRBD1|TRBJ2-4|-|TRBV29-1
CSVETSDRKNIQYF
TGCAGCGTTGAGACCTCGGACAGGAAAAACATTCAGTACTTC
>TRBD2|TRBJ2-1|-|TRBV6-4
CASSLGTSGSYEQFF
TGTGCCAGCAGTTTGGGGACTAGCGGGAGCTATGAGCAGTTCTTC
>-|TRBJ1-5|-|TRBV7-2
CASGVQGGQPQHF
TGTGCCAGCGGAGTCCAGGGAGGGCAGCCCCAGCATTTT
>-|TRBJ2-7|many|TRBV29-1
CSVGTGSPYEQYF
TGCAGCGTTGGGACGGGCTCCCCCTACGAGCAGTACTTC
>-|TRBJ1-6|few|TRBV6-1
CASSDSNSASPLHF
TGTGCCAGCAGTGATTCAAATTCGGCCTCACCCCTCCACTTT
>-|TRBJ2-7|many|TRBV20-1
CSAPFVWASGYEQYF
TGCAGTGCCCCATTTGTTTGGGCTTCGGGATACGAGCAGTACTTC
>TRBD2|TRBJ2-1|few|TRBV24-1
CATSDRGTSGRLHEQFF
TGTGCCACCAGTGATCGAGGGACTAGCGGGAGGTTGCATGAGCAGTTCTTC
>-|TRBJ2-1|-|TRBV29-1
CSVEGRREQFF
TGCAGCGTTGAGGGGCGGCGTGAGCAGTTCTTC
>-|TRBJ2-5|few|TRBV9
CASSAMRNRQETQYF
TGTGCCAGCAGCGCCATGAGAAACCGACAAGAGACCCAGTACTTC
>-|TRBJ2-7|few|TRBV15
CATSPVADSYEQYF
TGTGCCACCAGCCCCGTCGCGGACTCCTACGAGCAGTACTTC
>-|TRBJ1-1|few|TRBV20-1
CSARAPPTMNTEAFF
TGCAGTGCTAGAGCTCCTCCGACCATGAACACTGAAGCTTTCTTT
>-|TRBJ2-5|-|TRBV7-2
CASGSSQTQYF
TGTGCCAGCGGGAGTTCCCAGACCCAGTACTTC
>-|TRBJ2-1|few|TRBV7-6
CASSNSGGYNEQFF
TGTGCCAGCAGCAATAGCGGAGGGTACAATGAGCAGTTCTTC
>-|TRBJ2-1|-|TRBV5-6
CASSLLTLRTYNEQFF
TGTGCCAGCAGCTTGTTGACCCTAAGAACCTACAATGAGCAGTTCTTC
>-|TRBJ2-3|few|TRBV29-1
CSVVPLDRAGPDTQYF
TGCAGCGTTGTCCCGCTGGACAGAGCCGGCCCAGATACGCAGTATTTT
>TRBD1|TRBJ2-5|-|TRBV7-9
CASRLETGLETQYF
TGTGCCAGCAGATTGGAGACAGGGTTAGAGACCCAGTACTTC
>TRBD2|TRBJ2-3|few|TRBV5-1
CASSLYPSGGTDTQYF
TGCGCCAGCAGCTTATATCCTAGCGGGGGGACGGACACGCAGTATTTT
>-|TRBJ2-3|-|TRBV15
CATSPVGDTQYF
TGTGCCACCAGCCCTGTCGGAGATACGCAGTATTTT
>-|TRBJ2-3|-|TRBV11-2
CASSLGDQGGDTQYF
TGTGCCAGCAGCTTAGGTGACCAGGGCGGAGATACGCAGTATTTT
>-|TRBJ2-2|-|TRBV7-6
CASSVLGTNTGELFF
TGTGCCAGCAGCGTCCTCGGGACGAACACCGGGGAGCTGTTTTTT
>TRBD1|TRBJ1-1|-|TRBV6-1
CASKQGAPNTEAFF
TGTGCCAGCAAGCAGGGGGCGCCGAACACTGAAGCTTTCTTT
>-|TRBJ1-5|many|TRBV6-2/TRBV6-3
CASSPHDPSNQPQHF
TGTGCCAGCAGCCCACACGATCCTAGCAATCAGCCCCAGCATTTT
>-|TRBJ2-7|-|TRBV24-1
CATQGTTGDEQYF
TGTGCCACCCAGGGGACCACTGGCGACGAGCAGTACTTC
>-|TRBJ1-2|many|TRBV29-1
CSATLDKSAGYTF
TGCAGCGCCACCCTGGACAAAAGTGCCGGCTACACCTTC
>-|TRBJ2-7|few|TRBV7-2
CASSSQGNLYEQYF
TGTGCCAGCAGCTCCCAGGGCAATCTCTACGAGCAGTACTTC
>-|TRBJ2-7|-|TRBV19
CASSIGNSYEQYF
TGTGCCAGTAGTATAGGGAATTCCTACGAGCAGTACTTC